Below, one T cell receptor beta chain is given with its context. The antigen is not known. This sample is part of a study of PD-1 blockade in classical Hodgkin lymphoma. Study-wide results and caveats: Partial responders and progressors had significantly lower baseline TCR diversity. Patients who initiated nivolumab within 1 year of ASCT were excluded. In CD4+ cells, TCR diversity went up significantly by C4D1, but in CD8+ cells it did not. Repertoires differed for reasons still undefined, possibly disease activity or prior therapy.

With V trimmed by 0 bases and J by 9 bases, 10 bases remained unmatched. Germline V gene sequence: CDR1 SGHNT, CDR2 YYREEE (reference sequence). The CDR3 is 16 amino acids. The repertoire was sequenced with immunoSEQ multiplex PCR; TCRdb's copy has only in-frame clones and lacks some. The sample includes about 4,000 clones, around 78% seen only once; the top ten take 4.5% to 7%. Following autologous stem cell transplantation, relapse occurred in every patient, and exposure to brentuximab vedotin varied. From thawed PBMCs, CD4+ T cells were purified using magnetic negative selection. The receptor's source is a human donor with classical Hodgkin lymphoma. The genes are TRBV5-4 and TRBJ2-7, with 12 bases aligning to TRBD1. This material consisted of CD4+ T cells from blood, taken at baseline. CDR3: CASSLDLMGTGGAQYF. The CDR3 DNA reads TGTGCCAGCAGCTTGGACTTGATGGGGACAGGGGGCGCGCAGTACTTC.